These T cell receptor beta chains were read from a single sample in a study of PD-L1 blockade in urothelial cancer. Sequencing used immunoSEQ multiplex PCR; TCRdb keeps in-frame clones, though not all of them. The sample records tens of thousands of clones, roughly 80% being singletons. The sample was PBMCs, taken around atezolizumab (anti-PD-L1) treatment. The receptors were sampled from a man aged 60 to 69 with urothelial cancer. CDR3s include the opening cysteine and the closing phenylalanine or tryptophan. The D gene is left open where the match is weak. A row's size may be missing; if present it is once, few, many or a size class.

CDR3aa: CASSKAGTSGGPGSYNEQFF
CDR3nt: TGTGCCAGCAGCAAAGCAGGGACTAGCGGGGGTCCCGGGTCCTACAATGAGCAGTTCTTC
v_gene: TRBV21-1
d_gene: -
abundance: -
j_gene: TRBJ2-1

CDR3aa: CASSRGVRDRGSYEQYF
CDR3nt: TGCGCCAGCAGCAGGGGGGTCCGGGACAGGGGATCCTACGAGCAGTACTTC
v_gene: TRBV5-1
d_gene: TRBD1
abundance: once
j_gene: TRBJ2-7

CDR3aa: CASSKPGLAENEQFF
CDR3nt: TGTGCCAGCAGTAAACCTGGACTAGCTGAGAATGAGCAGTTCTTC
v_gene: TRBV6-5
d_gene: TRBD2
abundance: -
j_gene: TRBJ2-1

CDR3aa: CASTPGGNSPLHF
CDR3nt: TGTGCCAGCACCCCCGGGGGGAATTCACCCCTCCACTTT
v_gene: TRBV7-2
d_gene: -
abundance: -
j_gene: TRBJ1-6

CDR3aa: CATRGTGAYGYTF
CDR3nt: TGTGCCACCAGGGGGACAGGGGCCTATGGCTACACCTTC
v_gene: TRBV15
d_gene: TRBD1
abundance: -
j_gene: TRBJ1-2

CDR3aa: CASRTSSGTTLRGYF
CDR3nt: TGTGCCAGCAGAACCTCATCTGGCACCACCCTACGAGGGTACTTC
v_gene: TRBV6-1
d_gene: -
abundance: -
j_gene: TRBJ2-7

CDR3aa: CASSFHREGRQPQHF
CDR3nt: TGTGCCAGCAGTTTCCACAGGGAAGGGCGTCAGCCCCAGCATTTT
v_gene: TRBV28
d_gene: -
abundance: -
j_gene: TRBJ1-5

CDR3aa: CASSAGGAANIQYF
CDR3nt: TGTGCCAGCAGCGCCGGGGGGGCCGCAAACATTCAGTACTTC
v_gene: TRBV9
d_gene: TRBD2
abundance: few
j_gene: TRBJ2-4

CDR3aa: CASSSSGGSDTQYF
CDR3nt: TGTGCCAGCAGTTCTAGCGGGGGGTCAGATACGCAGTATTTT
v_gene: TRBV28
d_gene: TRBD2
abundance: -
j_gene: TRBJ2-3

CDR3aa: CASSQTGVGSDTQYF
CDR3nt: TGCGCCAGCAGCCAGACAGGGGTGGGGTCAGATACGCAGTATTTT
v_gene: TRBV4-1
d_gene: TRBD1
abundance: -
j_gene: TRBJ2-3

CDR3aa: CAIKRGPTETQYF
CDR3nt: TGTGCCATCAAAAGGGGCCCAACAGAGACCCAGTACTTC
v_gene: TRBV10-3
d_gene: -
abundance: -
j_gene: TRBJ2-5

CDR3aa: CASSGNRGRETQYF
CDR3nt: TGTGCCAGCAGTGGAAACAGGGGGCGCGAGACCCAGTACTTC
v_gene: TRBV28
d_gene: TRBD1
abundance: -
j_gene: TRBJ2-5

CDR3aa: CASSRGDREFHEQYF
CDR3nt: TGCGCCAGCAGCCGGGGGGACAGGGAATTTCACGAGCAGTACTTC
v_gene: TRBV5-1
d_gene: TRBD1
abundance: -
j_gene: TRBJ2-7

CDR3aa: CASSRGDGAGYNSPLHF
CDR3nt: TGCGCCAGCAGCCGGGGGGACGGTGCAGGGTATAATTCACCCCTCCACTTT
v_gene: TRBV5-1
d_gene: -
abundance: -
j_gene: TRBJ1-6

CDR3aa: CASSAYYTRDSVYSNQPQHF
CDR3nt: TGTGCCAGCAGTGCATACTACACGCGGGACAGCGTTTATAGCAATCAGCCCCAGCATTTT
v_gene: TRBV6-1
d_gene: TRBD1
abundance: -
j_gene: TRBJ1-5

CDR3aa: CASSFGDKVTPLHF
CDR3nt: TGTGCCAGCAGCTTCGGGGACAAAGTGACACCCCTCCACTTT
v_gene: TRBV5-4
d_gene: -
abundance: -
j_gene: TRBJ1-6

CDR3aa: CASSQTGIQLRGNTIYF
CDR3nt: TGCGCCAGCAGCCAAACCGGAATACAGCTCCGTGGAAACACCATATATTTT
v_gene: TRBV5-1
d_gene: -
abundance: -
j_gene: TRBJ1-3

CDR3aa: CASSKTKLKQYF
CDR3nt: TGTGCCAGCAGCAAGACTAAATTAAAGCAGTACTTC
v_gene: TRBV28
d_gene: -
abundance: -
j_gene: TRBJ2-7

CDR3aa: CASSLSLNTEAFF
CDR3nt: TGTGCCAGCAGCTTAAGCCTGAACACTGAAGCTTTCTTT
v_gene: TRBV7-6
d_gene: -
abundance: -
j_gene: TRBJ1-1

CDR3aa: CASSRSSGNTEAFF
CDR3nt: TGTGCCAGCAGCCGAAGCTCCGGGAACACTGAAGCTTTCTTT
v_gene: TRBV25-1
d_gene: -
abundance: -
j_gene: TRBJ1-1

CDR3aa: CASSQGGTDTYNEQFF
CDR3nt: TGTGCCAGCAGCCAAGGGGGGACAGACACATACAATGAGCAGTTCTTC
v_gene: TRBV14
d_gene: TRBD1
abundance: few
j_gene: TRBJ2-1

CDR3aa: CASSKPGITDTQYF
CDR3nt: TGTGCCAGCAGTAAACCAGGGATCACAGATACGCAGTATTTT
v_gene: TRBV2
d_gene: -
abundance: -
j_gene: TRBJ2-3

CDR3aa: CAWVPLDRVGTKNIQYF
CDR3nt: TGTGCCTGGGTGCCCCTTGACAGGGTAGGGACCAAAAACATTCAGTACTTC
v_gene: TRBV30
d_gene: TRBD1
abundance: few
j_gene: TRBJ2-4

CDR3aa: CAWSPSQGSGQYF
CDR3nt: TGTGCCTGGAGTCCATCCCAGGGGTCGGGGCAGTACTTC
v_gene: TRBV30
d_gene: -
abundance: few
j_gene: TRBJ2-7

CDR3aa: CASSRDRDLLGYTF
CDR3nt: TGTGCCAGCTCCAGGGACAGGGACCTCTTGGGCTACACCTTC
v_gene: TRBV18
d_gene: TRBD1
abundance: -
j_gene: TRBJ1-2

CDR3aa: CASRLRGGSTEAFF
CDR3nt: TGCGCCAGCAGGCTGCGGGGGGGGTCGACTGAAGCTTTCTTT
v_gene: TRBV5-1
d_gene: -
abundance: -
j_gene: TRBJ1-1

CDR3aa: CASRAGINEKLFF
CDR3nt: TGTGCCAGTAGAGCGGGGATTAATGAAAAACTGTTTTTT
v_gene: TRBV19
d_gene: -
abundance: -
j_gene: TRBJ1-4

CDR3aa: CASSVVWGRRETQYF
CDR3nt: TGTGCCAGCAGTGTGGTATGGGGCCGTCGAGAGACCCAGTACTTC
v_gene: TRBV6-4
d_gene: -
abundance: -
j_gene: TRBJ2-5

CDR3aa: CASSDGTGGRTEAFF
CDR3nt: TGTGCCAGCAGCGACGGGACAGGGGGTAGGACTGAAGCTTTCTTT
v_gene: TRBV5-4
d_gene: TRBD1
abundance: -
j_gene: TRBJ1-1

CDR3aa: CASSSTGGEQFF
CDR3nt: TGTGCCAGCAGTTCTACGGGAGGTGAGCAGTTCTTC
v_gene: TRBV6-5
d_gene: TRBD2
abundance: -
j_gene: TRBJ2-1

CDR3aa: CASSRAGGGRETQYF
CDR3nt: TGTGCCAGCAGCCGGGCGGGGGGTGGTAGGGAGACCCAGTACTTC
v_gene: TRBV6-5
d_gene: TRBD2
abundance: -
j_gene: TRBJ2-5

CDR3aa: CASSRQGRSNQPQHF
CDR3nt: TGCGCCAGCAGTCGACAGGGAAGGAGCAATCAGCCCCAGCATTTT
v_gene: TRBV23-1
d_gene: TRBD1
abundance: -
j_gene: TRBJ1-5

CDR3aa: CASSWDSLEAFF
CDR3nt: TGTGCCAGCAGCTGGGACTCCCTTGAAGCTTTCTTT
v_gene: TRBV7-9
d_gene: -
abundance: -
j_gene: TRBJ1-1

CDR3aa: CASSWTSYQETQYF
CDR3nt: TGTGCCAGCAGCTGGACTAGTTACCAAGAGACCCAGTACTTC
v_gene: TRBV7-8
d_gene: TRBD2
abundance: -
j_gene: TRBJ2-5

CDR3aa: CASSLQARNSPLHF
CDR3nt: TGTGCCAGCAGTTTACAGGCCAGAAATTCACCCCTCCACTTT
v_gene: TRBV28
d_gene: -
abundance: -
j_gene: TRBJ1-6

CDR3aa: CASRKTTDRQETQYF
CDR3nt: TGTGCCAGCAGAAAAACCACCGACAGACAAGAGACCCAGTACTTC
v_gene: TRBV6-5
d_gene: -
abundance: -
j_gene: TRBJ2-5

CDR3aa: CASSSAYEQYF
CDR3nt: TGTGCCAGCAGCTCGGCCTACGAGCAGTACTTC
v_gene: TRBV5-6
d_gene: -
abundance: -
j_gene: TRBJ2-7

CDR3aa: CASSEMGREPEAFF
CDR3nt: TGTGCCAGCAGTGAGATGGGGAGGGAGCCTGAAGCTTTCTTT
v_gene: TRBV6-1
d_gene: -
abundance: -
j_gene: TRBJ1-1

CDR3aa: CASSLGLAGGREQYF
CDR3nt: TGCGCCAGCAGCCTGGGACTAGCGGGGGGGAGGGAGCAGTACTTC
v_gene: TRBV5-1
d_gene: TRBD2
abundance: -
j_gene: TRBJ2-7

CDR3aa: CASSLAGTKNTKAFF
CDR3nt: TGTGCCAGCAGCTTGGCCGGGACAAAGAACACTAAAGCTTTCTTT
v_gene: TRBV5-4
d_gene: -
abundance: -
j_gene: TRBJ1-1

CDR3aa: CASSYGTGAPKLVF
CDR3nt: TGTGCCAGCAGCTACGGGACAGGGGCCCCCAAATTGGTCTTC
v_gene: TRBV7-9
d_gene: TRBD1
abundance: -
j_gene: TRBJ2-1

CDR3aa: CASSSTWRGATGANVLTF
CDR3nt: TGTGCCAGCAGCTCCACTTGGAGGGGCGCGACTGGGGCCAACGTCCTGACTTTC
v_gene: TRBV7-9
d_gene: -
abundance: -
j_gene: TRBJ2-6

CDR3aa: CASRPDRGLTDTQYF
CDR3nt: TGTGCCAGCCGTCCCGACAGGGGGTTGACAGATACGCAGTATTTT
v_gene: TRBV2
d_gene: TRBD1
abundance: -
j_gene: TRBJ2-3

CDR3aa: CASSGNPAGGAYEQYF
CDR3nt: TGTGCCAGCAGCGGAAATCCAGCGGGGGGAGCTTACGAGCAGTACTTC
v_gene: TRBV5-4
d_gene: TRBD2
abundance: -
j_gene: TRBJ2-7

CDR3aa: CASSETGTGYRTDTQYF
CDR3nt: TGTGCCAGCAGCGAAACCGGGACAGGGTACCGCACAGATACGCAGTATTTT
v_gene: TRBV9
d_gene: TRBD1
abundance: -
j_gene: TRBJ2-3

CDR3aa: CATQGAGRGNEQYF
CDR3nt: TGTGCCACCCAAGGAGCGGGTCGTGGGAACGAGCAGTACTTC
v_gene: TRBV2
d_gene: -
abundance: -
j_gene: TRBJ2-7

CDR3aa: CASSRAGTGYMNTEAFF
CDR3nt: TGTGCCAGCAGTAGAGCAGGGACAGGCTATATGAACACTGAAGCTTTCTTT
v_gene: TRBV27
d_gene: TRBD1
abundance: -
j_gene: TRBJ1-1

CDR3aa: CASSFSGGLNTGELFF
CDR3nt: TGTGCCAGCAGCTTTAGCGGGGGCCTTAACACCGGGGAGCTGTTTTTT
v_gene: TRBV5-4
d_gene: TRBD2
abundance: -
j_gene: TRBJ2-2